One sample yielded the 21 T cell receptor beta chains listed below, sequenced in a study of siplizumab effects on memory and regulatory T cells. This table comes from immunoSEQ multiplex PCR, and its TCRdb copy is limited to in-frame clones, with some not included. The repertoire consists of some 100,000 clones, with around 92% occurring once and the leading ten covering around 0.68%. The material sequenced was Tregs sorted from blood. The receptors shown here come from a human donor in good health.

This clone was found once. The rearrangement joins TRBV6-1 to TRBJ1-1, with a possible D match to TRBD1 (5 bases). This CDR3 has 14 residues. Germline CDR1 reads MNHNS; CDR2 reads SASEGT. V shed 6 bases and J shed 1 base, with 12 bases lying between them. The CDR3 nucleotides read TGTGCCAGCAGGGAGACAGCAAAGAACACTGAAGCTTTCTTT. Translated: CASRETAKNTEAFF.

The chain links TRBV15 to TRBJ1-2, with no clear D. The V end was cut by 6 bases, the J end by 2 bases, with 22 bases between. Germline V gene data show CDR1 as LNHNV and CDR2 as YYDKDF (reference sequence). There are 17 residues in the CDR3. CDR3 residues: CATSGRPYSKANYGYTF. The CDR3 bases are TGTGCCACCAGTGGAAGACCGTACTCAAAAGCCAACTATGGCTACACCTTC.

The CDR3, as DNA: TGTGCCAGCAGCTCGACAGAGGCCCAATACAATGAGCAGTTCTTC. The encoded protein is CASSSTEAQYNEQFF. The chain couples TRBV11-2 to TRBJ2-1; tentatively, D is TRBD1 (5 bases). The V gene lost 4 bases and the J gene lost 4 bases, with 14 bases spanning the gap. Looked up from germline, CDR1 is SGHAT and CDR2 is FQNNGV. This CDR3 has 15 residues.

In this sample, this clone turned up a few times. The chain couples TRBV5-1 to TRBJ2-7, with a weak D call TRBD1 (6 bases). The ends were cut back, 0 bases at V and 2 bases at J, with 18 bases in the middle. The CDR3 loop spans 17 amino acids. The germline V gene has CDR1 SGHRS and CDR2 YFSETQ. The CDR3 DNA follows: TGCGCCAGCAGCTTGGACGTGGTGTCAGGGGTCCCCTACGAGCAGTACTTC. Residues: CASSLDVVSGVPYEQYF.

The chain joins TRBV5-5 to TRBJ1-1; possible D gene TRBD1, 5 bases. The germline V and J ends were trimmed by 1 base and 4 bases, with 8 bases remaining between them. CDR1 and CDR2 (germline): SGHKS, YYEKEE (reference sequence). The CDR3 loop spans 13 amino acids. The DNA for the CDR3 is TGTGCCAGCAGCTTGTGGGGGAGCACTGAAGCTTTCTTT. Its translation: CASSLWGSTEAFF.

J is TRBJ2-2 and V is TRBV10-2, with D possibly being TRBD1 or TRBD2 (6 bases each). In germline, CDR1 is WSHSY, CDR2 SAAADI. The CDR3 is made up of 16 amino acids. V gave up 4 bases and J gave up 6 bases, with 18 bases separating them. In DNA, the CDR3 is TGCGCCAGCAGTGGTACAGGGAGGATTGGTTCCGGGGAGCTGTTTTTT. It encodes CASSGTGRIGSGELFF.

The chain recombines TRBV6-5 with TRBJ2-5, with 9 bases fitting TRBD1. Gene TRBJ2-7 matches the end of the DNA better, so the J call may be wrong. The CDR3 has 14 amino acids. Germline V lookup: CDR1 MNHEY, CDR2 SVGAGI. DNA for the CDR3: TGTGCCAGCAGCCGCTTCCGGGACAGGGACGAGCAGTACTTC. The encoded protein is CASSRFRDRDEQYF.

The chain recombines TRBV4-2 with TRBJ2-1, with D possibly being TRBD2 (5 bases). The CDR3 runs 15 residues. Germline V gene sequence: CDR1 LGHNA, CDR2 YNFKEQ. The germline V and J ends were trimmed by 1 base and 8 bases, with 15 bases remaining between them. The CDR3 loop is CASSQGTVGRDEQFF. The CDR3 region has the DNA TGTGCCAGCAGCCAAGGCACGGTTGGGCGGGATGAGCAGTTCTTC.

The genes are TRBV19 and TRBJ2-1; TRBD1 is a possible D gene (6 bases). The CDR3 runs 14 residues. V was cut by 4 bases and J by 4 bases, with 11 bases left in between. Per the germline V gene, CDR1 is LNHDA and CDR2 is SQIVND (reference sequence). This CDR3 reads CASSTGVSYNEQFF. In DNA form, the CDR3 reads TGTGCCAGTAGTACAGGGGTTTCGTACAATGAGCAGTTCTTC.

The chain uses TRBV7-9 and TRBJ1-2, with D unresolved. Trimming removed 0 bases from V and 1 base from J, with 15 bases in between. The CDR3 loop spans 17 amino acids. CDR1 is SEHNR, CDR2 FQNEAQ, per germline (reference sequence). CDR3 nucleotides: TGTGCCAGCAGCTTAGCGCGGTTAGGCAGTTTTAACTATGGCTACACCTTC. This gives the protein CASSLARLGSFNYGYTF.

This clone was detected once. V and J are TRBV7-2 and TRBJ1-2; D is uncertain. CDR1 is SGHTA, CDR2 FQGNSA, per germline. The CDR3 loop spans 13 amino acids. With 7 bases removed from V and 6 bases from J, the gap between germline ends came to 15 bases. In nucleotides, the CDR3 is TGTGCCAGCACCATGCTCATTACAGATGGCTACACCTTC. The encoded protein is CASTMLITDGYTF. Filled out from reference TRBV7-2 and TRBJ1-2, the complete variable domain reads GAGVSQSPSNKVTEKGKDVELRCDPISGHTALYWYRQSLGQGLEFLIYFQGNSAPDKSGLPSDRFSAERTGGSVSTLTIQRTQQEDSAVYLCASTMLITDGYTFGSGTRLTVV.

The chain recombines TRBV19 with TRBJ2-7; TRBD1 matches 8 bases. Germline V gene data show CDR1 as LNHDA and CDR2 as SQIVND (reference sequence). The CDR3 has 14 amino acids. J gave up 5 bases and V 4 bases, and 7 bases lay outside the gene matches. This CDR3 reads CASSSQGAINEQYF. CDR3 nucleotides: TGTGCCAGTAGTAGCCAGGGGGCGATAAACGAGCAGTACTTC. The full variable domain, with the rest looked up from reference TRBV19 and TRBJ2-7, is DGGITQSPKYLFRKEGQNVTLSCEQNLNHDAMYWYRQDPGQGLRLIYYSQIVNDFQKGDIAEGYSVSREKKESFPLTVTSAQKNPTAFYLCASSSQGAINEQYFGPGTRLTVT.

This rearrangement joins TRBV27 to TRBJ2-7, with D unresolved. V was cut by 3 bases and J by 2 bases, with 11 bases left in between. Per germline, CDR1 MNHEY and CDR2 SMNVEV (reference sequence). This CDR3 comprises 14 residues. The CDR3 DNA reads TGTGCCAGCAGTTTCCGGTTAACCCCCTACGAGCAGTACTTC. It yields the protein CASSFRLTPYEQYF.

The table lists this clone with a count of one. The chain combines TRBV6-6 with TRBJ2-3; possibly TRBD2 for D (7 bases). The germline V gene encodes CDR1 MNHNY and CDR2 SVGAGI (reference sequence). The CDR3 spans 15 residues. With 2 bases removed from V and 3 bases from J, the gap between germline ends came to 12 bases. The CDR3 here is CASSYGGAATDTQYF. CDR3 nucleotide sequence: TGTGCCAGCAGTTACGGGGGGGCTGCTACAGATACGCAGTATTTT.

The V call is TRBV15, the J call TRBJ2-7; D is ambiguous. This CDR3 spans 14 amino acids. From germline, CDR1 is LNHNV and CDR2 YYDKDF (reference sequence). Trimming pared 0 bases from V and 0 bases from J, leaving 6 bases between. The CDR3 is CATSRDIPSYEQYF. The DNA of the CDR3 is TGTGCCACCAGCAGAGACATACCCTCCTACGAGCAGTACTTC.

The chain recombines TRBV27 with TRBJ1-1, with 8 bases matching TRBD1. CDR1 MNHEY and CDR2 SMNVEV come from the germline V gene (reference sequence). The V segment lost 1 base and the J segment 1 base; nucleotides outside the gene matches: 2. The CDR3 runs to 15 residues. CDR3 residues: CASSLFGTGNTEAFF. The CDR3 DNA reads TGTGCCAGCAGTTTATTTGGGACAGGGAACACTGAAGCTTTCTTT.

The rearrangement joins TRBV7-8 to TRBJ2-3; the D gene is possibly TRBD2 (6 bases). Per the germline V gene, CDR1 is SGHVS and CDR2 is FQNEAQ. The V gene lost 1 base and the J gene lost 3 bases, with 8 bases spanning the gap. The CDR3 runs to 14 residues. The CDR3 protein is CASSLGTKTDTQYF. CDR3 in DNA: TGTGCCAGCAGCTTAGGGACTAAAACAGATACGCAGTATTTT.

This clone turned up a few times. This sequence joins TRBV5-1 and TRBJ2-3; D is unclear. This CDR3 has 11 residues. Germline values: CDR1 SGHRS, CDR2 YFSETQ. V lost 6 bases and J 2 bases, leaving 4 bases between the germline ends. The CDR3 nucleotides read TGCGCCAGCAAGGCCACAGATACGCAGTATTTT. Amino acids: CASKATDTQYF.

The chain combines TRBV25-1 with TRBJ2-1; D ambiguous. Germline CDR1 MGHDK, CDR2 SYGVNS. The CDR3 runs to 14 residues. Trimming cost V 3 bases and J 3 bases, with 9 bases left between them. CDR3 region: CASSEGTNYNEQFF. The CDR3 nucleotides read TGTGCCAGCAGTGAGGGCACTAACTACAATGAGCAGTTCTTC.

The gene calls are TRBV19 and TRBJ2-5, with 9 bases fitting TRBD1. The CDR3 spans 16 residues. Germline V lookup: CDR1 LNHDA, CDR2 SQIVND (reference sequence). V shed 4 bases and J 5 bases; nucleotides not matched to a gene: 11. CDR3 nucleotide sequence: TGTGCCAGTAGTACGATTCCGGGACAGGGCTTCGAGACCCAGTACTTC. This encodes CASSTIPGQGFETQYF.

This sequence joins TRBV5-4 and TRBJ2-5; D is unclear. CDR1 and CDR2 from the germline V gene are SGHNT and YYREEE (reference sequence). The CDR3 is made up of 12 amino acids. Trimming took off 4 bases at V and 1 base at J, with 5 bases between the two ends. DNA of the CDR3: TGTGCCAGCAGCCCCGGCCAAGAGACCCAGTACTTC. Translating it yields CASSPGQETQYF.